This T cell receptor beta chain comes out of a study of T cells in Graves' hyperthyroidism and ophthalmopathy. Study information: Once the initial diagnosis was made, peripheral blood was obtained before any treatment. Findings of the study overall: Clonotypes that were expanded in thyroid above 0.001 mostly appeared in blood too.

There are 15 residues in the CDR3. Trimming stripped 3 bases from V and 1 base from J, with 10 bases between. The V gene's germline CDR1 is MNHEY and CDR2 SMNVEV (reference sequence). Amplification yielded TCR beta CDR3 regions, with RNA transcripts as the source. The HTBI primer set was used in a first-round RT-PCR of the TCR CDR3. TCRdb re-derived calls from the multiplex PCR reads in MiXCR, one entry per CDR3 protein. The profile shows a few hundred thousand distinct CDR3 sequences, roughly 20% of them singletons. There are many counts of this clonotype. What it binds is unknown. The sequence derives from a woman aged 45-59 years with Graves' hyperthyroidism. The sequenced material came from blood. This chain links TRBV27 with TRBJ2-1; no definite D call. CDR3 nucleotide sequence: TGTGCCAGCAGTTTTGAAGGGCCATCCTACAATGAGCAGTTCTTC. Translating gives CASSFEGPSYNEQFF.